The clone carrying this T cell receptor beta chain occurred a few times. Its antigen is not known. Whenever a sample was processed, at least 7 million PBMCs were isolated. With 0 bases removed from V and 2 bases from J, the gap between germline ends came to 4 bases. The germline V gene encodes CDR1 MNHEY and CDR2 SMNVEV (reference sequence). This CDR3 is 13 amino acids long. The sample is drawn from a study of blood T cells in healthy people across ages. Study outcomes and limitations: Older individuals had lower TCR beta diversity per million T cells (the decline was roughly linear). Expanded clonotype shifts may have been confounded, as the donors had an unknown CMV status. Correlation between TCR beta diversity and naive T cell percentage was strong.

The authors ran a second PCR of about 7 to 11 cycles using a sample-barcoded 5' primer and a J-beta primer mix. MiXCR was run by TCRdb on the 5' RACE reads, yielding one entry per CDR3 protein. The table shows around 850,000 distinct CDR3 sequences, with 30% to 45% occurring only once. The sequence was obtained from a man aged 18 to 30 in good health. V is TRBV27 and J is TRBJ1-2; the D is unclear. Input material: blood. This chain's CDR3 is CASSLSHNYGYTF. CDR3 nucleotide sequence: TGTGCCAGCAGTTTATCACACAACTATGGCTACACCTTC.